The TCR beta chain under discussion was sequenced for a study of cytomegalovirus exposure and HLA in healthy donors. V was trimmed by 0 bases and J by 3 bases, leaving 9 bases between them. In germline, CDR1 is SQVTM, CDR2 ANQGSEA. The CDR3 has 15 amino acids. Study-level findings and limits: The study labeled 164 TCR beta chains cytomegalovirus-associated. Indistinguishable V segments, including TRBV6-2 and TRBV6-3, were excluded.

The PCR used 60 Vbeta and 13 Jbeta primers. The assay was immunoSEQ multiplex PCR, and TCRdb's table has in-frame clones only and misses some. Of 110,000 or so clones in the sample, over 75% were seen once. Notes on this clone: Its antigen is not identified.

The specimen was PBMCs. The clonotype comes from a young woman in good health and CMV-seronegative. The gene calls are TRBV29-1 and TRBJ2-6; D perhaps matches TRBD2 (5 bases). In DNA, the CDR3 is TGCAGCGTTGAAGAGACGGGGAGTGGGGCCAACGTCCTGACTTTC. Encoded protein: CSVEETGSGANVLTF.